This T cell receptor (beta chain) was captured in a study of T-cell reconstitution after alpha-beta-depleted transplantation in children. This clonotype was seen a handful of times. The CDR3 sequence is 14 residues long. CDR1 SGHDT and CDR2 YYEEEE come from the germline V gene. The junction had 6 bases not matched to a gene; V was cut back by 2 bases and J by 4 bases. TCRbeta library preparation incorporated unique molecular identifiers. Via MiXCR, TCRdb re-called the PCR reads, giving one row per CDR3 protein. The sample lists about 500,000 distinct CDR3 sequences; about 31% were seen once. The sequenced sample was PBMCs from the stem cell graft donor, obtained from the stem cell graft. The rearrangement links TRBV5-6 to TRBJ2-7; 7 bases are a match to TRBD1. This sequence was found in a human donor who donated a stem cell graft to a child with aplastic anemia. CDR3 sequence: CASSFTGVLYEQYF. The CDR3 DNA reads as TGTGCCAGCAGCTTCACAGGGGTGCTTTACGAGCAGTACTTC.